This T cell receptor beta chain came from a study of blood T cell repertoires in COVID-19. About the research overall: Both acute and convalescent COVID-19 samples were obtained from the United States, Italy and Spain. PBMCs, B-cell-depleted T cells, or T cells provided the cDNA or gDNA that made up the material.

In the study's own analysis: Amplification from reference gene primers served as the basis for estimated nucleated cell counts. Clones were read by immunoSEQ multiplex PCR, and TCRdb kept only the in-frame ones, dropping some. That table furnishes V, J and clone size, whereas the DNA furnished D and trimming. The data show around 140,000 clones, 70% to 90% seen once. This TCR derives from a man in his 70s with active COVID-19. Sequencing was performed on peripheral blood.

The CDR3 protein is CASSLSGMGYTEAFF. The CDR3 nucleotides are TGTGCCAGCAGCTTATCAGGGATGGGGTACACTGAAGCTTTCTTT. The V and J genes are TRBV7-2 and TRBJ1-1; weak D call: TRBD1 (5 bases). V lost 2 bases and J 3 bases, leaving 13 bases between the germline ends. This CDR3 has 15 residues. Germline CDR1 SGHTA, CDR2 FQGNSA.